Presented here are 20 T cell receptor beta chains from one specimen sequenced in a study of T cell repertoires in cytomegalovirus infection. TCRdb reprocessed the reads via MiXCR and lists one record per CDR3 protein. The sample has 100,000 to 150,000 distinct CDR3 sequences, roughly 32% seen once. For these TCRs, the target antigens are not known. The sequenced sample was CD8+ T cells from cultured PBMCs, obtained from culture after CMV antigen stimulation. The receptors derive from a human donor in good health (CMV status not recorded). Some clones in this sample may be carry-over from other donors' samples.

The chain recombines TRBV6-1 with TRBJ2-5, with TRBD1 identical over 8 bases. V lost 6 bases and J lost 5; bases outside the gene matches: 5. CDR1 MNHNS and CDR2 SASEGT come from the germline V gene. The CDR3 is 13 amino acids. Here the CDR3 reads CASSFTGGETQYF. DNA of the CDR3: TGTGCCAGCAGCTTCACAGGGGGGGAGACCCAGTACTTC.

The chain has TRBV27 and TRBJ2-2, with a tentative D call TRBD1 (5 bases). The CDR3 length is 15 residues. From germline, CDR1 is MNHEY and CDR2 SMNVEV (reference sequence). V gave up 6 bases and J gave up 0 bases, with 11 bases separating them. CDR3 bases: TGTGCCAGCAGCATTAGGGGCGCGAACACCGGGGAGCTGTTTTTT. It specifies CASSIRGANTGELFF.

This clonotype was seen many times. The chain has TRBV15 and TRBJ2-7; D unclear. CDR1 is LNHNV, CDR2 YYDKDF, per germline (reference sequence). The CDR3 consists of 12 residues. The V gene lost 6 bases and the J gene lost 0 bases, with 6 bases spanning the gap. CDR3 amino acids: CATSLNSYEQYF. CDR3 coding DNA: TGTGCCACCAGTCTGAACTCCTACGAGCAGTACTTC.

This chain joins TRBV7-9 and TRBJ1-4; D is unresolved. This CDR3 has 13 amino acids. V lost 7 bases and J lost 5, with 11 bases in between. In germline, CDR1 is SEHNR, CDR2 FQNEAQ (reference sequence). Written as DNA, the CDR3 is TGTGCCAGCACCAATGGAGGGAATGAAAAACTGTTTTTT. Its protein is CASTNGGNEKLFF.

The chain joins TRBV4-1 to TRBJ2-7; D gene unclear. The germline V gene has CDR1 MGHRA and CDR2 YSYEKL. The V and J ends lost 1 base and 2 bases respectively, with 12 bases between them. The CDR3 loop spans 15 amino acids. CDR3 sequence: CASSQVDSPTYEQYF. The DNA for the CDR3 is TGCGCCAGCAGCCAAGTGGATAGCCCCACCTACGAGCAGTACTTC.

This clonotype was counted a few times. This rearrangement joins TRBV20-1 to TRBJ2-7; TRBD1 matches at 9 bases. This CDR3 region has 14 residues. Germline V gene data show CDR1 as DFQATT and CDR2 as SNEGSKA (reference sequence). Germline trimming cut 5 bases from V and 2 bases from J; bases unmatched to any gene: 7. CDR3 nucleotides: TGCAGTGCTTCAGGGACAGGGCTGACCTACGAGCAGTACTTC. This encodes CSASGTGLTYEQYF.

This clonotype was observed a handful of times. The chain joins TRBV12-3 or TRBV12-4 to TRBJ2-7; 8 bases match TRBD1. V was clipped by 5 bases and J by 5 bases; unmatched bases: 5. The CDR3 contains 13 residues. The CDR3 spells CASSPDRVNEQYF. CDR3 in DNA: TGTGCCAGCAGTCCGGACAGGGTGAACGAGCAGTACTTC.

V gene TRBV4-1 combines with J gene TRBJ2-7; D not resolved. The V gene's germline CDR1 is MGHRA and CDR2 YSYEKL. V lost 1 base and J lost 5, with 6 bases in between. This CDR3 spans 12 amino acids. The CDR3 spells CASSQGVNEQYF. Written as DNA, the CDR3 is TGCGCCAGCAGCCAAGGTGTCAACGAGCAGTACTTC.

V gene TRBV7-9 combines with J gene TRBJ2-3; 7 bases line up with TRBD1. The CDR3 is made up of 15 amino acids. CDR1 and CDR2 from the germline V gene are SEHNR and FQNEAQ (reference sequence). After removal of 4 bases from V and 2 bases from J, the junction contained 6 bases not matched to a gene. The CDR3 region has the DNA TGTGCCAGCAGCTCGGCGGACAGGTTCACAGATACGCAGTATTTT. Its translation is CASSSADRFTDTQYF.

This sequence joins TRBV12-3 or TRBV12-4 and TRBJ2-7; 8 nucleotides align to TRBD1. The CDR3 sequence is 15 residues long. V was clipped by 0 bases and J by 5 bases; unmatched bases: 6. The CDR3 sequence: CASSLAYDRGDEQYF. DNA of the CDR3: TGTGCCAGCAGTTTAGCTTACGACAGGGGCGACGAGCAGTACTTC.

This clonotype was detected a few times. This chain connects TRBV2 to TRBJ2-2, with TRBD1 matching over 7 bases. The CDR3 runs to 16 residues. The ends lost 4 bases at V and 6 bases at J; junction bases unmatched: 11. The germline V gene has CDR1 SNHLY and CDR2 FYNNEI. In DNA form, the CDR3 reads TGTGCCAGCAGTGCAAGACAGGGCTTTTTTCCCGGGGAGCTGTTTTTT. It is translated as CASSARQGFFPGELFF.

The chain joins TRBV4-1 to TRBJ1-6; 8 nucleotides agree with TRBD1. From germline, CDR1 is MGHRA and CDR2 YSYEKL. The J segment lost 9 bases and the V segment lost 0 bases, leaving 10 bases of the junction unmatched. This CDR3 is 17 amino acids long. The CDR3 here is CASSQDLPTGAISPLHF. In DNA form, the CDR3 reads TGCGCCAGCAGCCAAGACCTCCCGACAGGGGCGATTTCACCCCTCCACTTT.

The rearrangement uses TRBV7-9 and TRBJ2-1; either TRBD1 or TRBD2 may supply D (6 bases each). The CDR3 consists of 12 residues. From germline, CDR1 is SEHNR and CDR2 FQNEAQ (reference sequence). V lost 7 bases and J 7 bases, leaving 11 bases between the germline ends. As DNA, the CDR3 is TGTGCCAGCACCCTAGGGGGGAATGAGCAGTTCTTC. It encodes CASTLGGNEQFF. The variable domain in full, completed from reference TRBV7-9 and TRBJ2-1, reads DTGVSQNPRHKITKRGQNVTFRCDPISEHNRLYWYRQTLGQGPEFLTYFQNEAQLEKSRLLSDRFSAERPKGSFSTLEIQRTEQGDSAMYLCASTLGGNEQFFGPGTRLTVL.

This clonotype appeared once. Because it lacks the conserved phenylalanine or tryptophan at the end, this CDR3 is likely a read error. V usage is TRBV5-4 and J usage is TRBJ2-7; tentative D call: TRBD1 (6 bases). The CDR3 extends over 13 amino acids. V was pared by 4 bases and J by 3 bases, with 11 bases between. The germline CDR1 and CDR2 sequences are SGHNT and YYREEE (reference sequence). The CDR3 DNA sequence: TGTGCCAGCAGCGTTGGACAGAGCTACGAGCAGTACTAC. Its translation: CASSVGQSYEQYY.

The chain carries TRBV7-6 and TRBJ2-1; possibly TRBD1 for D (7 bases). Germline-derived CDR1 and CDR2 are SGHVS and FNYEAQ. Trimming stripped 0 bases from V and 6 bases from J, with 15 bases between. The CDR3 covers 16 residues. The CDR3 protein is CASSLAGGTAFNEQFF. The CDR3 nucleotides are TGTGCCAGCAGCTTAGCTGGGGGGACAGCGTTCAATGAGCAGTTCTTC.

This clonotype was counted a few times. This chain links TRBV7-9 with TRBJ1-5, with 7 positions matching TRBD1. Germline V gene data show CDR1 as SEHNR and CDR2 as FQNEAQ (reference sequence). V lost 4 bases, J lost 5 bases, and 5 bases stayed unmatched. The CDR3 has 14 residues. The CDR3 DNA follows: TGTGCCAGCAGCTCGACAGGGAGCGATCAGCCCCAGCATTTT. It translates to CASSSTGSDQPQHF.

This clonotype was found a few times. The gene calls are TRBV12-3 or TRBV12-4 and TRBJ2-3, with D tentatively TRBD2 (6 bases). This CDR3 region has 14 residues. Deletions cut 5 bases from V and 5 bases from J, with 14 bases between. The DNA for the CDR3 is TGTGCCAGCAGTCCTGGGGGTAGCGGAGATACGCAGTATTTT. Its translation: CASSPGGSGDTQYF.

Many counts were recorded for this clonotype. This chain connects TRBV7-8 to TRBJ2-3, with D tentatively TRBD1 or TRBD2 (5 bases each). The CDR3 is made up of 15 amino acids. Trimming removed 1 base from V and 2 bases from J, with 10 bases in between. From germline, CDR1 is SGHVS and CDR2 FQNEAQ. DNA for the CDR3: TGTGCCAGCAGCTTAGGAGGGGAGCCCACAGATACGCAGTATTTT. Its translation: CASSLGGEPTDTQYF.

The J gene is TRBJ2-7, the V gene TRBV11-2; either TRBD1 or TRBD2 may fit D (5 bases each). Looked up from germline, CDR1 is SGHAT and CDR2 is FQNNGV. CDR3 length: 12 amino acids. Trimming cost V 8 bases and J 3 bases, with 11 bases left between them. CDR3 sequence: CASWDGLYEQYF. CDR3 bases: TGTGCCAGCTGGGACGGCCTCTACGAGCAGTACTTC.

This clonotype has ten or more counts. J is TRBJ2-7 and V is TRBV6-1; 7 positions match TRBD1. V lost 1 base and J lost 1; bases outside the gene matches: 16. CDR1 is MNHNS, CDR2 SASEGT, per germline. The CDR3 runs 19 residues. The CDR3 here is CASSEDELEVGDSSYEQYF. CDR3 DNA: TGTGCCAGCAGTGAAGATGAATTGGAGGTAGGGGACAGTTCCTACGAGCAGTACTTC.